Listed here is a single T cell receptor (beta chain). No cognate antigen has been identified for it. Base quality data are lacking; no much larger clone is found one base away. A single peripheral blood draw of approximately 100 mL on average was collected from each donor into heparinised tubes. Using a panel that included CD45RO, CCR7, CD25, CD127, CD95 and CD27, naive, central memory, regulatory and stem cell-like memory CD4+ T cells were sorted on a BD FACSAria II. Purity was above 95% for every sorted population. Right away, PBMCs were isolated by Lymphoprep density gradient centrifugation and were stained directly, with no culture step. Samples were stained and sorted in pairs, with one healthy donor and one patient per experiment, so that batch effects were minimized. The entire amount of isolated RNA was reverse transcribed using the High Capacity cDNA Reverse Transcription Kit, so the sequenced TCRB transcripts were expressed ones. Deep immunoSEQ sequencing was performed on naive, central memory and regulatory T cell samples, with an average of roughly 3.6 million total reads per sample. After sorted cells were lysed in RLT buffer, RNA was extracted with DNase-treated RNeasy Micro or Mini kits, with the choice depending on cell number. To prevent cross-contamination, every cell subset was processed on its own, while patient and healthy donor samples were processed together. TCRB sequences were amplified from cDNA with the immunoSEQ multiplex PCR, producing 87-bp fragments spanning the CDR3 region. Amplicons were sequenced on the Illumina HiSeq platform. The original pipeline was this. Synthetic template baselines were used to correct PCR bias computationally, reads within Hamming distance 2 were collapsed, and singletons that could not be merged were discarded. Reads were aligned against IMGT so that V, D and J genes, CDR3 length and insertions or deletions at six rearrangement sites could be assigned. Within each subset, clonotype counts were normalized to sorted cell number, after which true diversity and Gini coefficients were computed with the tcR R package. Repertoire sharing was quantified using the overlap coefficient calculated on TCRB nucleotide sequences. As a proxy for the pre-selection repertoire, out-of-frame TCRB sequences from naive cells were analyzed. This is the immuneACCESS table as TCRdb keeps it, with only in-frame sequences that have V and J called. A part of the clones is gone; compared with another copy, unresolved V genes explain less than half, and the rest is unexplained. V and J calls and clone size follow that table, whereas D and trimming were derived from the DNA. This sample has 250,000 to 300,000 clones in its table, and 13% to 15% of those were observed once. The ten largest clones add up to 0.017% of the sample.

Trimming removed 6 bases from V and 4 bases from J, leaving 16 bases between the germline ends. CDR1 MDHEN and CDR2 SYDVKM were looked up in the germline V gene. The CDR3 contains 14 residues, cysteine and phenylalanine counted. Only CDR3 DNA remains: 42 bases, in frame from the first base. These data originate in a study of beta chain features in type 1 diabetes (dated by TCRdb to 2016 to 2018). With regard to the full study: Patients and healthy donors did not differ in mean age, gender distribution, total cell number or subset yield. The study compared TCRB repertoires of sorted circulating CD4+ T cell subsets between recently diagnosed type 1 diabetes patients and matched healthy donors. A total of 85 million to 140 million sorted cells were examined across all samples, and a strong correlation was observed between cell number per subset and RNA yield. Whereas all 28 donors provided naive and central memory subsets, regulatory and stem cell-like memory subsets were isolated from just 8 patients and about 8 healthy donors.

Here is what the overall study found, with its caveats: In all four CD4+ subsets, TCRB CDR3 length was moderately but significantly shorter in type 1 diabetes patients. Because small numbers of individuals were included in the HLA sub-analyses, any influence of HLA type on TCRB rearrangement was left unresolved. At VDJ recombination sites, patients with type 1 diabetes made fewer insertions and deleted more nucleotides, a pattern implying thymic rearrangement abnormalities. Because cDNA rather than genomic DNA was sequenced, highly expressing activated cells could have been over-represented, although no difference in activation and CD3 levels was found between groups. Naive, central memory and regulatory TCRB repertoires appeared to be more similar among patients than among healthy donors. Shorter templates might be favored by PCR, yet because patient and control samples were amplified and corrected together, any such skew would affect both groups equally.

The sequence is built from TRBV28 and TRBJ2-7; the D segment cannot be called with confidence. The specimen sequenced was naive CD4+ T cells from blood. What the cell subset or site label conveys for this sample: true naive CD4+ T cells. The TCR was taken from a man younger than 40 with type 1 diabetes. At the DNA level, the sequence is TGTGCCAGCAGCCCTACTTCCGGTTTGTACGAGCAGTACTTC. This translates into CASSPTSGLYEQYF. The full variable domain, completed from the reference TRBV28 and TRBJ2-7 proteins outside the CDR3, reads DVKVTQSSRYLVKRTGEKVFLECVQDMDHENMFWYRQDPGLGLRLIYFSYDVKMKEKGDIPEGYSVSREKKERFSLILESASTNQTSMYLCASSPTSGLYEQYFGPGTRLTVT.